The present entry profiles one T cell receptor (beta chain) with its context. Germline CDR1 reads MNHEY; CDR2 reads SVGAGI. The CDR3 covers 14 residues. V was shortened by 10 bases and J by 3 bases, with 15 bases between the two germline ends. The data belong to a study of blood T cell repertoires in COVID-19. Overall study: There were acute and convalescent COVID-19 samples, and they came from the United States, Italy and Spain. PBMCs, B-cell-depleted T cells, or T cells provided the cDNA or gDNA that made up the material.

Per the study methods: Estimation of nucleated cell counts relied on the amplification of reference gene primers. TCRdb keeps only in-frame clones here, not all; method: immunoSEQ multiplex PCR. V, J and clone size reflect that table, while D and trimming were determined from the DNA. The table records some 43,000 clones, more than 65% of them present only once. The rearrangement uses TRBV6-5 and TRBJ2-2; D might be TRBD2 (6 bases). Sequenced input: peripheral blood. This TCR was recovered from a woman aged 55 to 70 with acute or convalescent COVID-19. The CDR3 loop reads CATQAGIYTGELFF. CDR3 DNA: TGTGCCACCCAGGCGGGGATCTACACCGGGGAGCTGTTTTTT.